This entry lists 28 T cell receptor beta chains sequenced from one sample in a study of T cells in localized non-small cell lung cancer. The table came from immunoSEQ multiplex PCR; TCRdb's copy has only in-frame clones and leaves some out. The table records about 41,000 clones, 75% to 85% of them present only once. Sequencing was performed on PBMCs, taken before any cancer treatment. The receptors originated from a man aged 40 to 69 with stage II lung adenocarcinoma.

The chain is built from TRBV7-6 and TRBJ2-5; 10 bases map to TRBD2. With 0 bases clipped from V and 2 bases from J, the junction kept 6 bases outside the gene matches. This CDR3 has 17 residues. Germline CDR1 reads SGHVS; CDR2 reads FNYEAQ. CDR3 bases: TGTGCCAGCAGCTTAGCGAAGGAGCGGGGGGGTCAAGAGACCCAGTACTTC. It is translated as CASSLAKERGGQETQYF.

By proportion, this clone is medium-sized (0.01 to 0.1%). The J gene is TRBJ1-1, the V gene TRBV7-3, with 12 bases matching TRBD1. V lost 2 bases and J lost 8; bases outside the gene matches: 3. This CDR3 is 14 amino acids long. Germline CDR1 is SGHTA and CDR2 is FQGTGA. The CDR3, as DNA: TGTGCCAGCAGCTTACAGGGACAGGGGGCCGAAGCTTTCTTT. This gives the protein CASSLQGQGAEAFF.

The CDR3 coding sequence is TGTGCCAGCAGTCCCGAGGGGGTCTGGGGAGATACGCAGTATTTT. This encodes CASSPEGVWGDTQYF. This rearrangement joins TRBV7-9 to TRBJ2-3, with D perhaps TRBD1 (6 bases). Germline CDR1 SEHNR, CDR2 FQNEAQ (reference sequence). V was pared by 6 bases and J by 5 bases, with 18 bases between. CDR3 length: 15 amino acids.

The rearrangement joins TRBV7-2 to TRBJ2-1; possibly TRBD2 for D (5 bases). This CDR3 region has 17 residues. The germline gives CDR1 SGHTA, CDR2 FQGNSA. Trimming removed 5 bases at V and 3 bases at J, with 20 bases between. CDR3 region: CASSLRGHRSGYNEQFF. The CDR3 nucleotides are TGTGCCAGCAGCCTCAGAGGCCACCGAAGCGGCTACAATGAGCAGTTCTTC.

This clone was seen more than once but under ten times. This chain links TRBV29-1 with TRBJ2-1, with 10 positions matching TRBD1. The CDR3 has 14 amino acids. V lost 7 bases and J lost 5; bases outside the gene matches: 8. Germline CDR1 is SQVTM and CDR2 is ANQGSEA. Here the CDR3 reads CSANGQGVDNEQFF. The CDR3, as DNA: TGCAGCGCTAATGGACAGGGGGTCGACAATGAGCAGTTCTTC.

The genes are TRBV5-4 and TRBJ2-2, with TRBD2 as a possible D gene (6 bases). Germline V gene lookup returns CDR1 SGHNT and CDR2 YYREEE (reference sequence). Trimming took off 3 bases at V and 6 bases at J, with 12 bases between the two ends. The CDR3 spans 14 residues. The CDR3 spells CASSSGDSAGELFF. The CDR3 region has the DNA TGTGCCAGCAGCTCGGGGGACTCGGCCGGGGAGCTGTTTTTT.

This rearrangement joins TRBV6-1 to TRBJ2-1; 7 nucleotides match TRBD1. Trimming cost V 1 base and J 4 bases; bases outside gene matches: 7. The CDR3 has 16 amino acids. Germline V CDR1 and CDR2: MNHNS, SASEGT. The CDR3 region is CASSEVRGTVYNEQFF. DNA of the CDR3: TGTGCCAGCAGTGAAGTCAGGGGGACAGTATACAATGAGCAGTTCTTC.

In this sample, this clone turned up once. V and J are TRBV10-3 and TRBJ2-5; weak D call: TRBD1 (5 bases). The germline CDR1 and CDR2 sequences are ENHRY and SYGVKD. The CDR3 is made up of 15 amino acids. V lost 5 bases and J 1 base, leaving 14 bases between the germline ends. The CDR3 is CAISSQGRTQETQYF. DNA of the CDR3: TGTGCCATCAGTTCCCAGGGCCGCACCCAAGAGACCCAGTACTTC.

This chain connects TRBV5-1 to TRBJ2-7; 7 bases line up with TRBD1. The CDR3 is 14 residues long. Losses at the gene ends were 4 bases for V and 5 bases for J; bases not matched to a gene: 9. The V gene's germline CDR1 is SGHRS and CDR2 YFSETQ. The CDR3 DNA follows: TGCGCCAGCAGCAGATTTCCTACAGGGGACGAGCAGTACTTC. It codes for CASSRFPTGDEQYF.

The genes are TRBV7-6 and TRBJ2-5; 9 bases are shared with TRBD1. This CDR3 is 16 amino acids long. Trimming cost V 4 bases and J 5 bases; bases outside gene matches: 11. The germline gives CDR1 SGHVS, CDR2 FNYEAQ. This CDR3 is CASSSLADRGWETQYF. The CDR3, as DNA: TGTGCCAGCAGCTCCTTGGCGGACAGGGGCTGGGAGACCCAGTACTTC. The full variable domain, in which reference TRBV7-6 and TRBJ2-5 provide the parts outside the CDR3, is GAGVSQSPRYKVTKRGQDVALRCDPISGHVSLYWYRQALGQGPEFLTYFNYEAQQDKSGLPNDRFSAERPEGSISTLTIQRTEQRDSAMYRCASSSLADRGWETQYFGPGTRLLVL.

This chain links TRBV18 with TRBJ1-3; D is unclear. The CDR3 is 13 amino acids. The germline CDR1 and CDR2 sequences are KGHSH and LQKENI. Trimming cost V 6 bases and J 5 bases, with 11 bases left between them. The DNA for the CDR3 is TGTGCCAGCTCGCCGGGCCGACGAAACACCATATATTTT. As protein: CASSPGRRNTIYF.

This chain connects TRBV7-3 to TRBJ1-6; D is unclear. CDR3 length equals 13 residues. The V gene lost 2 bases and the J gene lost 8 bases, with 7 bases spanning the gap. Germline loops: CDR1 SGHTA, CDR2 FQGTGA. The DNA of the CDR3 is TGTGCCAGCAGCTTATGGTGGGATTCACCCCTCCACTTT. Its translation is CASSLWWDSPLHF.

The J gene is TRBJ2-1, the V gene TRBV7-6, with 10 positions matching TRBD1. The germline CDR1 and CDR2 sequences are SGHVS and FNYEAQ. CDR3 length: 15 amino acids. V was clipped by 5 bases and J by 4 bases; unmatched bases: 5. The CDR3 is CASSPRTGGYNEQFF. DNA of the CDR3: TGTGCCAGCAGCCCCAGGACAGGGGGGTACAATGAGCAGTTCTTC. Complete variable domain (other parts from reference TRBV7-6 and TRBJ2-1): GAGVSQSPRYKVTKRGQDVALRCDPISGHVSLYWYRQALGQGPEFLTYFNYEAQQDKSGLPNDRFSAERPEGSISTLTIQRTEQRDSAMYRCASSPRTGGYNEQFFGPGTRLTVL.

The chain carries TRBV6-1 and TRBJ2-2; D is ambiguous. This CDR3 is 14 amino acids long. V gave up 5 bases and J gave up 3 bases, with 10 bases separating them. In germline, CDR1 is MNHNS, CDR2 SASEGT. The CDR3 DNA sequence: TGTGCCAGCAGTCTTGGGCCAGACACCGGGGAGCTGTTTTTT. As protein: CASSLGPDTGELFF.

The chain uses TRBV18 and TRBJ2-7, with TRBD1 identical over 9 bases. Trimming removed 4 bases from V and 5 bases from J; junction bases left unmatched: 6. Looked up from germline, CDR1 is KGHSH and CDR2 is LQKENI. This CDR3 comprises 14 residues. The CDR3 here is CASSRRTGDDEQYF. CDR3 in DNA: TGTGCCAGCTCACGCCGGACAGGGGACGACGAGCAGTACTTC.

The rearrangement links TRBV19 to TRBJ2-1, with 11 bases that match TRBD2. This CDR3 has 15 residues. V shed 1 base, J shed 8 bases, and the junction held 4 bases outside the gene matches. Germline CDR1 LNHDA, CDR2 SQIVND (reference sequence). CDR3 sequence reads: CASSIVLAGEDEQFF. In nucleotides, the CDR3 is TGTGCCAGTAGTATAGTACTAGCGGGAGAGGATGAGCAGTTCTTC.

This clone was detected once. This chain joins TRBV7-3 and TRBJ1-2; 7 bases are shared with TRBD1. Unmatched junction bases numbered 6, after V lost 4 bases and J lost 4 bases. Germline V lookup: CDR1 SGHTA, CDR2 FQGTGA. This CDR3 has 14 amino acids. The CDR3 DNA reads as TGTGCCAGCAGCTCCAGGCCAGGGGGCTATGGCTACACCTTC. It translates to CASSSRPGGYGYTF. The full variable domain, in which reference TRBV7-3 and TRBJ1-2 provide the parts outside the CDR3, is GAGVSQTPSNKVTEKGKYVELRCDPISGHTALYWYRQSLGQGPEFLIYFQGTGAADDSGLPNDRFFAVRPEGSVSTLKIQRTERGDSAVYLCASSSRPGGYGYTFGSGTRLTVV.

The chain links TRBV7-2 to TRBJ2-1, with D unclear. This CDR3 region has 14 residues. Per germline, CDR1 SGHTA and CDR2 FQGNSA. Trimming removed 5 bases at V and 7 bases at J, with 15 bases between. In nucleotides, the CDR3 is TGTGCCAGCAGCCCTGCCGTCCAGGCGAATGAGCAGTTCTTC. This sequence encodes CASSPAVQANEQFF.

This chain links TRBV7-8 with TRBJ2-7; either TRBD1 or TRBD2 may supply D (5 bases each). The CDR3 spans 13 residues. The V gene lost 5 bases and the J gene lost 7 bases, with 15 bases spanning the gap. Per the germline V gene, CDR1 is SGHVS and CDR2 is FQNEAQ. The CDR3 reads CASSTSGTAEQYF. The CDR3 DNA reads TGTGCCAGCAGCACATCCGGGACGGCTGAGCAGTACTTC.

V usage is TRBV7-1 and J usage is TRBJ2-1; a possible D gene is TRBD2 (8 bases). TRBV7-1 is an ORF, and what it does is uncertain. This CDR3 is 15 amino acids long. Trimming took off 3 bases at V and 4 bases at J, with 13 bases between the two ends. The CDR3 spells CASSSVAGQYNEQFF. Written as DNA, the CDR3 is TGTGCCAGCAGCTCCGTAGCGGGACAGTACAATGAGCAGTTCTTC.

V and J are TRBV5-1 and TRBJ2-7; the match to TRBD2 covers 7 bases. CDR1 and CDR2 (germline): SGHRS, YFSETQ. J gave up 0 bases and V 2 bases, and 2 bases lay outside the gene matches. The CDR3 is 14 amino acids. The CDR3: CASSLAGFSYEQYF. Here the CDR3 DNA reads TGCGCCAGCAGCTTAGCGGGATTCTCCTACGAGCAGTACTTC.

The chain employs TRBV14 and TRBJ1-3; a possible D gene is TRBD1 (5 bases). V was clipped by 4 bases and J by 4 bases, with 5 bases between them. Per germline, CDR1 SGHDN and CDR2 FVKESK. This CDR3 is built from 12 residues. This CDR3 is CASSRTGNTIYF. Written as DNA, the CDR3 is TGTGCCAGCAGCCGGACAGGAAACACCATATATTTT.

The chain couples TRBV5-4 to TRBJ2-3, with 10 bases matching TRBD1. This CDR3 has 15 residues. Germline V CDR1 and CDR2: SGHNT, YYREEE (reference sequence). After removal of 4 bases from V and 6 bases from J, the junction contained 8 bases not matched to a gene. CDR3 sequence: CASSPGQGVGDTQYF. As DNA, the CDR3 is TGTGCCAGCAGCCCCGGACAGGGGGTTGGTGATACGCAGTATTTT.

The chain employs TRBV30 and TRBJ1-3; no reliable D call. The V end lost 5 bases, the J end lost 0 bases, and 5 bases lay between the germline ends. This CDR3 comprises 12 residues. Germline V gives CDR1 GTSNPN, CDR2 SVGIG (reference sequence). CDR3 nucleotides: TGTGCCTGGGGTTCCTCTGGAAACACCATATATTTT. Translation: CAWGSSGNTIYF.

The chain links TRBV6-5 to TRBJ2-7; D ambiguous. V was pared by 0 bases and J by 0 bases, with 12 bases between. CDR1 is MNHEY, CDR2 SVGAGI, per germline. The CDR3 runs 16 residues. The CDR3 spells CASSYSKLGSSYEQYF. The CDR3 DNA follows: TGTGCCAGCAGTTACTCAAAATTGGGATCCTCCTACGAGCAGTACTTC.

This sequence joins TRBV27 and TRBJ2-5; the D is unclear. Trimming removed 0 bases from V and 1 base from J, with 15 bases in between. This CDR3 comprises 17 residues. CDR1 is MNHEY and CDR2 is SMNVEV in the germline V gene (reference sequence). For the CDR3, the DNA is TGTGCCAGCAGTTTATCATTGAGACGGCTACCCCAAGAGACCCAGTACTTC. Translated: CASSLSLRRLPQETQYF.

This clone was found once. The chain is built from TRBV6-1 and TRBJ1-5; D gene uncertain. V lost 8 bases, J lost 0 bases, and 8 bases lay in between. The CDR3 loop spans 13 amino acids. Germline V gene sequence: CDR1 MNHNS, CDR2 SASEGT. In DNA, the CDR3 is TGTGCCAGCGTCACTTATAGCAATCAGCCCCAGCATTTT. Its protein is CASVTYSNQPQHF.

In its sample, this clone was seen once. CDR3 sequence reads: CASSRDSGGRTSMNTEAFF. CDR3 DNA sequence: TGTGCCAGTAGCCGCGACTCCGGGGGGCGAACCAGTATGAACACTGAAGCTTTCTTT. The chain recombines TRBV19 with TRBJ1-1, with a weak D call TRBD1 (6 bases). The germline V gene encodes CDR1 LNHDA and CDR2 SQIVND (reference sequence). This CDR3 is 19 amino acids long. V dropped 6 bases and J dropped 0 bases, with 26 bases sitting between them.